The rows below give T cell receptor beta chains drawn from one sample of a study of CD8 T cells in Susac syndrome. One entry per CDR3 protein results from TCRdb running MiXCR on the immunoSEQ multiplex PCR reads. The data contain around 70,000 distinct CDR3 sequences, about 94% of them singletons. Sequenced sample: CD8+ T cells from PBMCs. These receptors originate from a human donor with multiple sclerosis. Both conserved end residues are part of each CDR3. The order of the fields is V gene, CDR3 protein.

TRBV2,CASSGRGLAVRRGELFF
TRBV14,CASSPQDSSYNEQFF
TRBV12-3/TRBV12-4,CASRFRDTFQETQYF
TRBV29-1,CSVEDFGGEQYF
TRBV7-9,CASSSGTIGTGELFF
TRBV13,CASSLEGAENTEAFF
TRBV9,CASSVGGQGGGANVLTF
TRBV7-2,CASSLLNSGANVLTF
TRBV28,CASTEGQGARGYTF
TRBV5-1,CASSLEVTHEQYF
TRBV27,CASSPGDPHEQYF
TRBV23-1,CASSQSGRDPASNQPQHF
TRBV29-1,CSVITNPNEQFF
TRBV2,CASSYTDNEQFF
TRBV20-1,CSARARAGGWNEQFF
TRBV27,CASSSTGGPLDTQYF
TRBV9,CASSAGQRIDEQFF
TRBV29-1,CSVAGLSGRDHNEQFF
TRBV3-1,CASEPGQGNEQFF
TRBV4-2,CASNPRTGSTDTQYF
TRBV6-5,CASSAQPGVDYGYTF
TRBV20-1,CSARPSGRSSYEQYF
TRBV4-1,CASSQVGDSGGYTF
TRBV5-4,CASSFDRDYEQYF
TRBV23-1,CASSPNARGCLSPSIF
TRBV29-1,CSAGVDSSYEQYF
TRBV20-1,CSARDPRAAETQYF
TRBV20-1,CSATGDQPQHF
TRBV20-1,CSARSGSTAYYEQYF
TRBV6-4,CASSEGSTNSPLHF
TRBV27,CASSLFGNPGNQPQHF
TRBV4-1,CASSQIGRLAEAFF
TRBV20-1,CSARDGRWGSPYEQYF
TRBV7-2,CASSLRASGIPSSYNEQFF
TRBV5-4,CASSFWGGSYNEQFF
TRBV24-1,CATSLARDYNEQFF
TRBV20-1,CSARDRGLAGVNEQFF
TRBV30,CAWSTDGLISYEQYF